Sequencing of this TCR beta chain was carried out in a study of blood T cell repertoires in COVID-19. Study in general: The cDNA or gDNA used as material had been derived from T cells, B-cell-depleted T cells, or PBMCs.

This CDR3 contains 16 residues. The V and J ends lost 1 base and 3 bases, in that order; junction bases with no gene match: 5. Germline CDR1 and CDR2: SGHVS and FQNEAQ. Cohort placement rested on clinical history that participants reported themselves. Donors in Cohort 3 counted as recovered after two negative PCRs, clearance, or symptom resolution. The protocol was immunoSEQ multiplex PCR, while the TCRdb copy is restricted to in-frame clones and leaves out a portion. The data hold under 450,000 clones, with roughly 87% observed a single time. The chain is built from TRBV7-8 and TRBJ2-2; 7 nucleotides line up with TRBD2. This sequence originates from a woman in her twenties or thirties who had recovered from COVID-19. The specimen was PBMCs or T cells enriched from blood (not recorded which). The CDR3 here is CASSLGGREYTGELFF. The DNA for the CDR3 is TGTGCCAGCAGCTTAGGTGGGCGGGAGTACACCGGGGAGCTGTTTTTT. The full variable domain, with the rest looked up from reference TRBV7-8 and TRBJ2-2, is GAGVSQSPRYKVAKRGQDVALRCDPISGHVSLFWYQQALGQGPEFLTYFQNEAQLDKSGLPSDRFFAERPEGSVSTLKIQRTQQEDSAVYLCASSLGGREYTGELFFGEGSRLTVL.